This TCR beta chain emerged from a study of shared clonotypes between healthy human individuals. Findings and caveats of the study: Investigators expected sequencing depth to affect clonotype sharing among donors. Blood was the only sampled material, and tissue repertoires likely differ. Represented diversity, genetic and exposure-history alike, was limited by few donors.

Regarding this clone: Its specificity is not known. The same CDR3 also results from other DNA sequences found in this sample.

Between the trimmed V and J ends, which lost 0 bases and 3 bases, there was a span of 9 bases. The germline gives CDR1 SGHNT, CDR2 YYREEE (reference sequence). The CDR3 length is 14 residues. Only Caucasian adults living in Nashville, Tennessee served as donors. The assay was immunoSEQ multiplex PCR, and TCRdb's table has in-frame clones only and misses some. Of 2 million to 2.5 million clones in the sample, about 92% were seen once. The receptor comes from a man aged 18-30 years in good health. Some clones in this sample may be carry-over from other donors' samples. V and J are TRBV5-4 and TRBJ1-1, with TRBD1 as a possible D gene (5 bases). Sequenced material: naive CD4+ T cells from PBMCs. Stated subset: CD45RA+ positively selected. CDR3 residues: CASSLVAGDTEAFF. Written as DNA, the CDR3 is TGTGCCAGCAGCTTGGTCGCGGGGGACACTGAAGCTTTCTTT.